This passage covers 13 T cell receptor beta chains from one sample sequenced in a study of siplizumab effects on memory and regulatory T cells. The repertoire was sequenced with immunoSEQ multiplex PCR; TCRdb's copy has only in-frame clones and lacks some. The sample consists of fewer than 70,000 clones, 80% to 90% of them appearing once. Sequencing was done on a sample of Tregs sorted from blood. Receptors were obtained from a human donor in good health.

By frequency in the sample, this clone is medium-sized (0.01 to 0.1%). The chain is built from TRBV30 and TRBJ2-2; perhaps TRBD1 as D (6 bases). Germline V gene lookup returns CDR1 GTSNPN and CDR2 SVGIG (reference sequence). Trimming took 3 bases from V and 3 from J, leaving 8 bases between them. This CDR3 is built from 13 residues. The CDR3 DNA follows: TGTGCCTGGAGGGGACACTACACCGGGGAGCTGTTTTTT. Protein product: CAWRGHYTGELFF.

This sequence joins TRBV7-2 and TRBJ2-1; D unresolved. Between the trimmed V and J ends, which lost 1 base and 2 bases, there was a span of 9 bases. CDR3 length: 15 amino acids. Per the germline V gene, CDR1 is SGHTA and CDR2 is FQGNSA. For the CDR3, the DNA is TGTGCCAGCAGCTTAGAAACCCGGGCCTACAATGAGCAGTTCTTC. Its translation is CASSLETRAYNEQFF.

The chain has TRBV28 and TRBJ2-7; no clear D gene. Germline CDR1 is MDHEN and CDR2 is SYDVKM. V lost 4 bases, J lost 3 bases, and 10 bases lay in between. The CDR3 is 13 residues long. The CDR3 sequence is CASSYPADYEQYF. The CDR3 DNA sequence: TGTGCCAGCAGTTACCCAGCTGACTACGAGCAGTACTTC. The variable domain in full, completed from reference TRBV28 and TRBJ2-7, reads DVKVTQSSRYLVKRTGEKVFLECVQDMDHENMFWYRQDPGLGLRLIYFSYDVKMKEKGDIPEGYSVSREKKERFSLILESASTNQTSMYLCASSYPADYEQYFGPGTRLTVT.

The CDR3: CASSLYGPRGYEQYF. CDR3 nucleotide sequence: TGCGCCAGCAGCTTGTACGGGCCTCGAGGATACGAGCAGTACTTC. The genes are TRBV5-1 and TRBJ2-7, with D unclear. The CDR3 is made up of 15 amino acids. Between the trimmed V and J ends, which lost 1 base and 4 bases, there was a span of 15 bases. In germline, CDR1 is SGHRS, CDR2 YFSETQ. The full variable domain, rest sourced from reference TRBV5-1 and TRBJ2-7, is KAGVTQTPRYLIKTRGQQVTLSCSPISGHRSVSWYQQTPGQGLQFLFEYFSETQRNKGNFPGRFSGRQFSNSRSEMNVSTLELGDSALYLCASSLYGPRGYEQYFGPGTRLTVT.

The rearrangement links TRBV10-3 to TRBJ2-6; D possibly corresponds to TRBD1 (6 bases). Trimming removed 6 bases at V and 2 bases at J, with 8 bases between. CDR1 and CDR2 from the germline V gene are ENHRY and SYGVKD. The length of the CDR3 is 14 residues. CDR3 region: CAIRAGAGANVLTF. The CDR3 DNA reads TGTGCCATCAGGGCAGGGGCTGGGGCCAACGTCCTGACTTTC.

V is TRBV2 and J is TRBJ2-7; 11 bases are shared with TRBD2. Germline CDR1 reads SNHLY; CDR2 reads FYNNEI. This CDR3 comprises 15 residues. The ends lost 4 bases at V and 3 bases at J; junction bases unmatched: 5. CDR3 in amino acids: CASSALAGAFYEQYF. In nucleotides, the CDR3 is TGTGCCAGCAGTGCACTAGCGGGAGCTTTCTACGAGCAGTACTTC.

The genes are TRBV19 and TRBJ2-6; the D is unclear. Germline CDR1 and CDR2: LNHDA and SQIVND (reference sequence). The CDR3 is made up of 14 amino acids. Trimming cost V 8 bases and J 0 bases, with 8 bases left between them. CDR3 protein: CASSGSSGANVLTF. The CDR3 DNA reads TGTGCCAGTTCGGGCAGCTCTGGGGCCAACGTCCTGACTTTC.

The gene calls are TRBV2 and TRBJ2-1; TRBD2 matches at 10 bases. The V segment lost 7 bases and the J segment 6 bases; nucleotides outside the gene matches: 6. This CDR3 is 14 amino acids long. CDR1 is SNHLY, CDR2 FYNNEI, per germline. CDR3 amino acids: CASKASGSINEQFF. CDR3 in DNA: TGTGCCAGCAAGGCTAGCGGGAGTATCAATGAGCAGTTCTTC.

This chain connects TRBV19 to TRBJ2-4; 14 nucleotides match TRBD2. Germline values: CDR1 LNHDA, CDR2 SQIVND (reference sequence). Trimming removed 3 bases from V and 0 bases from J; junction bases left unmatched: 7. This CDR3 has 19 amino acids. The CDR3 protein is CASSIRTSGRPTAKNIQYF. The DNA for the CDR3 is TGTGCCAGTAGTATCCGGACTAGCGGGAGGCCCACAGCCAAAAACATTCAGTACTTC.

V is TRBV7-9 and J is TRBJ1-2; D is ambiguous. V gave up 5 bases and J gave up 5 bases, with 12 bases separating them. Looked up from germline, CDR1 is SEHNR and CDR2 is FQNEAQ (reference sequence). CDR3 length equals 13 residues. The CDR3 nucleotides read TGTGCCAGCAGCCCCCGGACTGATTATGGCTACACCTTC. Its translation is CASSPRTDYGYTF.

The CDR3 loop is CASSSVLPYQETQYF. CDR3 nucleotide sequence: TGTGCCAGCAGCTCAGTGCTTCCGTACCAAGAGACCCAGTACTTC. V gene TRBV5-6 combines with J gene TRBJ2-5; no firm D call. The CDR3 has 15 residues. Trimming cost V 3 bases and J 0 bases, with 12 bases left between them. CDR1 SGHDT and CDR2 YYEEEE come from the germline V gene.

The chain joins TRBV19 to TRBJ1-1; possibly TRBD1 for D (6 bases). This CDR3 spans 14 amino acids. V lost 8 bases and J lost 3, with 16 bases in between. The germline gives CDR1 LNHDA, CDR2 SQIVND (reference sequence). The CDR3 loop reads CASRPAGEYTEAFF. DNA for the CDR3: TGTGCCAGTCGCCCCGCAGGGGAATACACTGAAGCTTTCTTT.

The chain links TRBV29-1 to TRBJ2-7; the D gene is possibly TRBD2 (5 bases). The germline gives CDR1 SQVTM, CDR2 ANQGSEA. V lost 4 bases to trimming and J lost 2 bases, with 9 bases between them. CDR3 size: 12 residues. Here the CDR3 DNA reads TGCAGCGTTGTAGAGGGAACCTACGAGCAGTACTTC. It translates to CSVVEGTYEQYF.